This entry lists 13 T cell receptor beta chains sequenced from one sample in a study of T cell repertoires in cytomegalovirus infection (dated by TCRdb to 2018 to 2020). The run used an Illumina HiSeq 1500. The public sequencing data were trimmed at Q25 with fastp and processed into clonotypes with MiXCR by TCRdb, which kept only in-frame beta chains. Rows with a matching CDR3 protein are joined into one entry that keeps the most common DNA and genes. The sample table records about 260,000 distinct CDR3 sequences; roughly 13% of these occur just once. The leading ten clones occupy around 9.5% of the sample. Sequenced material: PBMCs. Source of these receptors: a human donor in good health (CMV status not recorded). Some clones in this sample may be carry-over from other donors' samples.

The rearrangement links TRBV20-1 to TRBJ2-5, with TRBD2 identical over 8 bases. The CDR3 loop spans 15 amino acids. V dropped 6 bases and J dropped 5; count of bases not matched to a gene: 14. Germline V gene data show CDR1 as DFQATT and CDR2 as SNEGSKA (reference sequence). This chain's CDR3 is CSALDTGLVTETQYF. The CDR3 nucleotides read TGCAGTGCGCTCGATACGGGACTAGTGACTGAGACCCAGTACTTC.

The chain employs TRBV28 and TRBJ2-7; TRBD1 matches at 7 bases. Germline CDR1 and CDR2: MDHEN and SYDVKM. With 6 bases clipped from V and 0 bases from J, the junction kept 5 bases outside the gene matches. The CDR3 has 14 residues. The CDR3 coding sequence is TGTGCCAGCAGGTACAGGGGCGGCTCCTACGAGCAGTACTTC. Residues: CASRYRGGSYEQYF.

This clonotype was seen many times. The genes are TRBV11-3 and TRBJ2-7; TRBD1 might be the D (5 bases). The ends were cut back, 1 base at V and 9 bases at J, with 13 bases in the middle. This CDR3 region has 13 residues. CDR1 and CDR2 from the germline V gene are SGHNT and YENEEA. This chain's CDR3 is CASSLGAGSGQYF. The CDR3 DNA is TGTGCCAGCAGCTTAGGAGCAGGGTCAGGGCAGTACTTC. Drawing the rest from reference TRBV11-3 and TRBJ2-7, the complete variable domain is EAGVVQSPRYKIIEKKQPVAFWCNPISGHNTLYWYLQNLGQGPELLIRYENEEAVDDSQLPKDRFSAERLKGVDSTLKIQPAELGDSAVYLCASSLGAGSGQYFGPGTRLTVT.

This clonotype was detected ten times or more. J is TRBJ1-1 and V is TRBV7-9, with a possible D match to TRBD1 (6 bases). This CDR3 comprises 15 residues. The V gene's germline CDR1 is SEHNR and CDR2 FQNEAQ (reference sequence). Trimming stripped 4 bases from V and 4 bases from J, with 16 bases between. The CDR3 protein is CASSSTLRDTTEAFF. The CDR3 DNA sequence: TGTGCCAGCAGCTCCACACTGAGGGACACCACTGAAGCTTTCTTT. Variable domain in full (rest from reference TRBV7-9 and TRBJ1-1): DTGVSQNPRHKITKRGQNVTFRCDPISEHNRLYWYRQTLGQGPEFLTYFQNEAQLEKSRLLSDRFSAERPKGSFSTLEIQRTEQGDSAMYLCASSSTLRDTTEAFFGQGTRLTVV.

Only a few counts were recorded for this clonotype. The rearrangement uses TRBV5-4 and TRBJ1-3, with D unresolved. Trimming left V 0 bases short and J 6 bases short, with 10 bases between. Looked up from germline, CDR1 is SGHNT and CDR2 is YYREEE (reference sequence). CDR3 length: 14 amino acids. The CDR3 sequence: CASSLDSTVNTIYF. The CDR3 DNA follows: TGTGCCAGCAGCTTGGACAGTACAGTAAACACCATATATTTT.

Turning to this clonotype: At one boundary the junction diverges from the germline segment, which might be a read error. This chain uses TRBV11-2 with TRBJ1-1; no definite D call. The germline gives CDR1 SGHAT, CDR2 FQNNGV. This CDR3 has 12 amino acids. The DNA of the CDR3 is TGTGCCAGCAGCTTACTGAACACTGAAGTTTTCTTT. Translation gives CASSLLNTEVFF.

Only a few counts were recorded for this clonotype. This rearrangement joins TRBV2 to TRBJ1-5, with D possibly matching TRBD1 (5 bases). The CDR3 runs to 14 residues. The germline V and J ends were trimmed by 6 bases and 9 bases, with 18 bases remaining between them. Germline CDR1 is SNHLY and CDR2 is FYNNEI. As DNA, the CDR3 is TGTGCCAGCAGAGTTGACAGCGTCGACGCGCCCCAGCATTTT. Protein sequence: CASRVDSVDAPQHF.

This clonotype was observed a few times. One end of the junction varies from germline; a read error may be responsible. The gene calls are TRBV4-1 and TRBJ1-5, with 10 bases identical to TRBD1. This CDR3 has 15 amino acids. Germline values: CDR1 MGHRA, CDR2 YSYEKL. CDR3 DNA sequence: TGCACCAGCAGCCTGCGGGGACAGGGGAATCAGCCCCAGCATTTT. Translation gives CTSSLRGQGNQPQHF.

This clonotype was counted ten times or more. V gene TRBV7-9 combines with J gene TRBJ2-7, with 7 positions matching TRBD1. The trim removed 6 bases at V and 7 bases at J, leaving 6 bases unmatched. The CDR3 covers 12 residues. CDR1 and CDR2 from the germline V gene are SEHNR and FQNEAQ (reference sequence). This CDR3 reads CASSRQGREQYF. The CDR3 DNA reads as TGTGCCAGCAGTCGACAGGGTAGGGAGCAGTACTTC.

This clonotype was seen only a few times. This chain joins TRBV24-1 and TRBJ2-1; 7 bases are shared with TRBD2. The CDR3 extends over 14 amino acids. Looked up from germline, CDR1 is KGHDR and CDR2 is SFDVKD. The J segment lost 2 bases and the V segment lost 5 bases, leaving 2 bases of the junction unmatched. The chain's CDR3 is CATSGGGPYNEQFF. The CDR3 DNA is TGTGCCACCAGTGGCGGGGGACCCTACAATGAGCAGTTCTTC.

Of note for this clonotype: A read error may be the cause here, since a much bigger clone is one base away. Here the CDR3 reads CASNFTGGVRNTEAFF. In nucleotides, the CDR3 is TGTGCCAGCAACTTCACAGGGGGCGTTAGGAACACTGAAGCTTTCTTT. The chain carries TRBV7-3 and TRBJ1-1, with 9 bases identical to TRBD1. V lost 7 bases, J lost 1 base, and 10 bases stayed unmatched. The CDR3 contains 16 residues. Looked up from germline, CDR1 is SGHTA and CDR2 is FQGTGA. Variable domain in full (rest from reference TRBV7-3 and TRBJ1-1): GAGVSQTPSNKVTEKGKYVELRCDPISGHTALYWYRQSLGQGPEFLIYFQGTGAADDSGLPNDRFFAVRPEGSVSTLKIQRTERGDSAVYLCASNFTGGVRNTEAFFGQGTRLTVV.

This clonotype was seen a handful of times. The gene calls are TRBV14 and TRBJ2-1; 7 bases are shared with TRBD2. The J segment lost 10 bases and the V segment lost 5 bases, leaving 11 bases of the junction unmatched. This CDR3 comprises 14 residues. CDR1 is SGHDN, CDR2 FVKESK, per germline. The CDR3 protein is CASSIRLAGSEQFF. The CDR3, as DNA: TGTGCCAGCAGCATACGATTAGCGGGTAGCGAGCAGTTCTTC. Drawing the rest from reference TRBV14 and TRBJ2-1, the complete variable domain is EAGVTQFPSHSVIEKGQTVTLRCDPISGHDNLYWYRRVMGKEIKFLLHFVKESKQDESGMPNNRFLAERTGGTYSTLKVQPAELEDSGVYFCASSIRLAGSEQFFGPGTRLTVL.

This clonotype was seen a handful of times. The gene calls are TRBV7-9 and TRBJ1-5; 7 nucleotides line up with TRBD1. The CDR3 has 15 amino acids. The V gene end was trimmed by 6 bases and the J gene end by 1 base; junction bases not matched to a gene: 6. Germline V lookup: CDR1 SEHNR, CDR2 FQNEAQ (reference sequence). DNA of the CDR3: TGTGCCAGCAGTTATGACAGGGAAAGCAATCAGCCCCAGCATTTT. Translated, it gives CASSYDRESNQPQHF.